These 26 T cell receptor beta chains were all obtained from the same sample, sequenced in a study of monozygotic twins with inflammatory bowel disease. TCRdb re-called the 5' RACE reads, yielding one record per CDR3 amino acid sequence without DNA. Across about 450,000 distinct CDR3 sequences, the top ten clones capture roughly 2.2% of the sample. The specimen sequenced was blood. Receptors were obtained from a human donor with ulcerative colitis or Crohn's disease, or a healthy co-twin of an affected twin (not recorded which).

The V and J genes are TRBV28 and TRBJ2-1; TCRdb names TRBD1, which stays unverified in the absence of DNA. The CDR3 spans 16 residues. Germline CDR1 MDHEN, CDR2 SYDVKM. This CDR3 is CASSPNPGTGSNEQFF.

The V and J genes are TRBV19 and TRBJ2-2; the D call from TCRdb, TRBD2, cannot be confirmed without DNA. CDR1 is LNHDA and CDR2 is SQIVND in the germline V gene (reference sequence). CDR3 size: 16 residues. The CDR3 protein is CASRRQTSANTGELFF.

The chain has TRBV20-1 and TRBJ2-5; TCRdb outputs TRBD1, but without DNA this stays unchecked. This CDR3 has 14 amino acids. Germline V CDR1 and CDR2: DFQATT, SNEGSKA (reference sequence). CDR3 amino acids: CSAMGLGGQETQYF.

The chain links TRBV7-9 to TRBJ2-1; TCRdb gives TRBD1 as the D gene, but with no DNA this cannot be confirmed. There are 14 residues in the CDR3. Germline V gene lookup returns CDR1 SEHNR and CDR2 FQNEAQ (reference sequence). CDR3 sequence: CASSFGGPFDEQFF.

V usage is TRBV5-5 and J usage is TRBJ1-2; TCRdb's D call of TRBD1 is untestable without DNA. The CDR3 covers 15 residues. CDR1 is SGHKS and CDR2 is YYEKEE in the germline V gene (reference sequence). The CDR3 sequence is CASSLGGQTNYGYTF.

This CDR3 is CASSSRTVNTGELFF. V and J are TRBV6-5 and TRBJ2-2; as DNA is missing, the TRBD1 call by TCRdb cannot be tested. This CDR3 region has 15 residues. Germline lookup yields CDR1 MNHEY and CDR2 SVGAGI.

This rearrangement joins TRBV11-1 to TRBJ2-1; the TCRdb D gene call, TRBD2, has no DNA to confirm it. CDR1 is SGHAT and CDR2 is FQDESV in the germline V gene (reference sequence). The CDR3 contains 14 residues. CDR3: CASRREGHLDEQFF.

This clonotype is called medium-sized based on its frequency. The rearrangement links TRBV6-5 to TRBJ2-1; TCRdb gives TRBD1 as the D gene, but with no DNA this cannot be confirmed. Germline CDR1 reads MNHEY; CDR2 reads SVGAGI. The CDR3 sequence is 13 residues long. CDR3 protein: CASSYSNGGEQFF.

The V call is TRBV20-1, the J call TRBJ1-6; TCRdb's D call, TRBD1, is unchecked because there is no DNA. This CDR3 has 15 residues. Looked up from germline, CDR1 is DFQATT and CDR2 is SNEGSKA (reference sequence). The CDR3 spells CSASPGQGSYSPLHF.

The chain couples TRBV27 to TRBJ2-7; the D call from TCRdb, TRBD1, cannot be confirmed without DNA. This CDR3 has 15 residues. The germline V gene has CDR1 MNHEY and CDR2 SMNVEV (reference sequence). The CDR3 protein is CASSSPGTGNNEQYF.

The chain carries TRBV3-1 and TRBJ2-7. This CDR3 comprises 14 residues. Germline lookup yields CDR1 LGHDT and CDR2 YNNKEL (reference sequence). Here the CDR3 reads CASSRGQVPYEQYF.

This CDR3 is CASSLGTGYQPQHF. The chain combines TRBV5-1 with TRBJ1-5; TCRdb names TRBD1, which stays unverified in the absence of DNA. Germline CDR1 and CDR2: SGHRS and YFSETQ. This CDR3 region has 14 residues.

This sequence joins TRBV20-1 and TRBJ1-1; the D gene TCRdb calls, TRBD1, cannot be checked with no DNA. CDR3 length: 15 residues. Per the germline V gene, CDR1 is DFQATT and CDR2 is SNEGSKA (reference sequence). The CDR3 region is CSASGTGGEKNEAFF.

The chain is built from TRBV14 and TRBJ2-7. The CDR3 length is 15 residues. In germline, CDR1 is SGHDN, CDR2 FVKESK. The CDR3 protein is CASSWHEAPTYEQYF.

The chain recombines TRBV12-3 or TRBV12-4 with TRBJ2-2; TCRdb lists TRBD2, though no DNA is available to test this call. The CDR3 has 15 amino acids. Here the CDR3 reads CASRTSGGAVRELFF.

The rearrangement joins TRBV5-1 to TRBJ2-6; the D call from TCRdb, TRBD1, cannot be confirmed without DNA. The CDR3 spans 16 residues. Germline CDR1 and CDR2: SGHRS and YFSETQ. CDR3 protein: CASSGLGGSGANVLTF.

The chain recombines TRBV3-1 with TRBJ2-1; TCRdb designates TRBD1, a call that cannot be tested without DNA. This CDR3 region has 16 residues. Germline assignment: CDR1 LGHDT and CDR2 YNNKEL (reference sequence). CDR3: CASSQVVLKGYNEQFF.

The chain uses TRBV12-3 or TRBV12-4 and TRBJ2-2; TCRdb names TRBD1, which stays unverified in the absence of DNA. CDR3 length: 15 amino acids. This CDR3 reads CASSPRVPPTGELFF.

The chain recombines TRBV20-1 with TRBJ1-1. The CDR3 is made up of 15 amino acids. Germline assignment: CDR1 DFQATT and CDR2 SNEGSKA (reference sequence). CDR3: CSARDPRQSNTEAFF.

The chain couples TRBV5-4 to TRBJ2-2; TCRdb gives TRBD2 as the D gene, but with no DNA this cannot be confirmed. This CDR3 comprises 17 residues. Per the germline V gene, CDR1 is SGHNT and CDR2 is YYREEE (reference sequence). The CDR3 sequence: CASSLAQREGGTGELFF.

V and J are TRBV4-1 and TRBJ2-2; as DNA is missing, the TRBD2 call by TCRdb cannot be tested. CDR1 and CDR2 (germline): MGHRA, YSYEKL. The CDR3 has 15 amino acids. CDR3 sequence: CASRRGLTNTGELFF.

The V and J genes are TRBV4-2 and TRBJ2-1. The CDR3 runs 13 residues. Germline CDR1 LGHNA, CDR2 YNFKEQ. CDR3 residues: CASSPDRRDEQFF.

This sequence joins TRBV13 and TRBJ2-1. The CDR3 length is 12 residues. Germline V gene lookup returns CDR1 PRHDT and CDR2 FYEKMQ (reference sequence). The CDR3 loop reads CASAPYYNEQFF.

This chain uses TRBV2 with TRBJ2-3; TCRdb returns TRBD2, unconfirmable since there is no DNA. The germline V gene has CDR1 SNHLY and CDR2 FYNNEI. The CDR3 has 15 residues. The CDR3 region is CASSSSGSDTDTQYF.

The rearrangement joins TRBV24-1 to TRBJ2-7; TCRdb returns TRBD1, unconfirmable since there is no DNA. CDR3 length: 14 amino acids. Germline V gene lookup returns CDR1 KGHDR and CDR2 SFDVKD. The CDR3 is CATSDHRTGNEQYF.

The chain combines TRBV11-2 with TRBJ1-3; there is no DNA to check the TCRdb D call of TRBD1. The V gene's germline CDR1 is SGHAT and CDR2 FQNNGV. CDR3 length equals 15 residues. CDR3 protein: CASSFGTGVGNTIYF. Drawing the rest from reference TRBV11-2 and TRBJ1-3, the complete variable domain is EAGVAQSPRYKIIEKRQSVAFWCNPISGHATLYWYQQILGQGPKLLIQFQNNGVVDDSQLPKDRFSAERLKGVDSTLKIQPAKLEDSAVYLCASSFGTGVGNTIYFGEGSWLTVV.